Listed here are 16 T cell receptor beta chains from one sample, sequenced in a study of T cells in Graves' hyperthyroidism and ophthalmopathy. TCR beta CDR3 region amplification was performed from RNA transcripts. RT-PCR in the first round (using the HTBI primer set) targeted the TCR CDR3. TCRdb independently ran MiXCR on the multiplex PCR reads; one entry per CDR3 protein. This sample has approximately 490,000 distinct CDR3 sequences; around a fifth occur once, and the top ten carry under 55%. Material: blood. The receptor source for this set is a woman aged 70-85 years with Graves' ophthalmopathy.

Only a few counts were recorded for this clonotype. V is TRBV2 and J is TRBJ1-6; tentatively, D is TRBD1 (5 bases). From germline, CDR1 is SNHLY and CDR2 FYNNEI. Trimming left V 6 bases short and J 7 bases short, with 19 bases between. The CDR3 totals 16 residues. The CDR3 protein is CASRARLRGLNSPLHF. Here the CDR3 DNA reads TGTGCCAGCAGAGCCCGTCTAAGGGGTCTCAATTCACCCCTCCACTTT.

The table lists this clonotype with a few counts. This chain connects TRBV10-3 to TRBJ2-1, with D perhaps matching TRBD1 or TRBD2 (6 bases each). CDR1 and CDR2 from the germline V gene are ENHRY and SYGVKD. This CDR3 has 14 amino acids. The germline V and J ends were trimmed by 4 bases and 9 bases, with 16 bases remaining between them. The CDR3 sequence: CAISVASEGGEQFF. The CDR3, as DNA: TGTGCCATCAGTGTGGCTAGCGAAGGGGGTGAGCAGTTCTTC.

The CDR3 DNA reads as TGTGCCAGCAGTTTGGCGGGAGGGGGGCCAGATACGCAGTATTTT. Amino acid sequence: CASSLAGGGPDTQYF. J is TRBJ2-3 and V is TRBV28, with 9 positions matching TRBD2. The CDR3 loop spans 15 amino acids. Germline CDR1 is MDHEN and CDR2 is SYDVKM. The V gene end was trimmed by 3 bases and the J gene end by 4 bases; junction bases not matched to a gene: 5. The full variable domain, its missing parts supplied by reference TRBV28 and TRBJ2-3, is DVKVTQSSRYLVKRTGEKVFLECVQDMDHENMFWYRQDPGLGLRLIYFSYDVKMKEKGDIPEGYSVSREKKERFSLILESASTNQTSMYLCASSLAGGGPDTQYFGPGTRLTVL.

The V and J genes are TRBV5-4 and TRBJ2-5, with D possibly TRBD1 on 6 matching bases. The CDR3 loop spans 14 amino acids. Germline V gene lookup returns CDR1 SGHNT and CDR2 YYREEE (reference sequence). The V gene lost 4 bases and the J gene lost 1 base, with 11 bases spanning the gap. The CDR3 nucleotides read TGTGCCAGCAGCAACGGACAGACCCAAGAGACCCAGTACTTC. This gives the protein CASSNGQTQETQYF.

This clonotype was counted many times. The chain recombines TRBV6-5 with TRBJ1-2; 7 nucleotides line up with TRBD1. The germline V gene encodes CDR1 MNHEY and CDR2 SVGAGI. The CDR3 consists of 14 residues. Trimming at V came to 2 bases and at J to 6 bases, leaving 6 bases not matched to a gene. The CDR3 protein is CASSYPGQENGYTF. CDR3 nucleotide sequence: TGTGCCAGCAGTTACCCTGGACAGGAAAATGGCTACACCTTC.

J is TRBJ2-2 and V is TRBV5-1; weak D call: TRBD1 (5 bases). Per the germline V gene, CDR1 is SGHRS and CDR2 is YFSETQ. The CDR3 has 19 amino acids. V was shortened by 1 base and J by 0 bases, with 19 bases between the two germline ends. CDR3 coding DNA: TGCGCCAGCAGCTTGTACTCTCCTGACAGCGCCTCGAACACCGGGGAGCTGTTTTTT. Its translation is CASSLYSPDSASNTGELFF. Combining the CDR3 with reference TRBV5-1 and TRBJ2-2 gives the whole variable domain KAGVTQTPRYLIKTRGQQVTLSCSPISGHRSVSWYQQTPGQGLQFLFEYFSETQRNKGNFPGRFSGRQFSNSRSEMNVSTLELGDSALYLCASSLYSPDSASNTGELFFGEGSRLTVL.

This clonotype was found a few times. The V and J genes are TRBV20-1 and TRBJ2-3; no clear D gene. There are 13 residues in the CDR3. Germline values: CDR1 DFQATT, CDR2 SNEGSKA (reference sequence). Trimming left V 2 bases short and J 4 bases short, with 10 bases between. In DNA, the CDR3 is TGCAGTGCTAGAACCCCCCAGGCAGATACGCAGTATTTT. Its protein is CSARTPQADTQYF.

This clonotype was recorded many times. The rearrangement uses TRBV28 and TRBJ2-3, with D perhaps TRBD1 or TRBD2 (7 bases each). This CDR3 is 14 amino acids long. Germline V lookup: CDR1 MDHEN, CDR2 SYDVKM. V was cut by 5 bases and J by 4 bases, with 13 bases left in between. CDR3: CASSLRGGADTQYF. The DNA for the CDR3 is TGTGCCAGCAGTCTCAGGGGGGGGGCAGATACGCAGTATTTT.

V gene TRBV19 combines with J gene TRBJ1-6; D not certain. Trimming pared 3 bases from V and 0 bases from J, leaving 6 bases between. CDR1 and CDR2 (germline): LNHDA, SQIVND (reference sequence). The CDR3 totals 15 residues. The CDR3 DNA is TGTGCCAGTAGTATCTCCGTCTCCTATAATTCACCCCTCCACTTT. Residues: CASSISVSYNSPLHF. The entire variable domain, with the rest obtained from reference TRBV19 and TRBJ1-6, is as follows: DGGITQSPKYLFRKEGQNVTLSCEQNLNHDAMYWYRQDPGQGLRLIYYSQIVNDFQKGDIAEGYSVSREKKESFPLTVTSAQKNPTAFYLCASSISVSYNSPLHFGNGTRLTVT.

V gene TRBV3-1 combines with J gene TRBJ2-3; D tentatively reads TRBD1 or TRBD2 (5 bases each). Germline V gives CDR1 LGHDT, CDR2 YNNKEL (reference sequence). V dropped 2 bases and J dropped 7 bases, with 16 bases sitting between them. The CDR3 totals 15 residues. CDR3 bases: TGTGCCAGCAGCCAAATGCTAGGTGGGGGAAATACGCAGTATTTT. Residues: CASSQMLGGGNTQYF.

The chain has TRBV7-2 and TRBJ2-3; D tentatively reads TRBD1 or TRBD2 (5 bases each). Germline lookup yields CDR1 SGHTA and CDR2 FQGNSA. CDR3 length: 17 residues. V was clipped by 4 bases and J by 4 bases, with 21 bases between them. CDR3 nucleotides: TGTGCCAGCAGCTCCGGGGCGTGGGGAGCCCACGCAGATACGCAGTATTTT. Protein sequence: CASSSGAWGAHADTQYF.

The genes are TRBV10-3 and TRBJ2-1, with TRBD2 matching over 8 bases. Per the germline V gene, CDR1 is ENHRY and CDR2 is SYGVKD. V gave up 10 bases and J gave up 4 bases; unmatched junction bases: 12. The CDR3 loop spans 15 amino acids. In DNA form, the CDR3 reads TGTGCCACGGGGGCCGGGACTAGGGATTACAATGAGCAGTTCTTC. Amino acids: CATGAGTRDYNEQFF.

The J gene is TRBJ2-5, the V gene TRBV7-2; 7 nucleotides match TRBD2. J lost 1 base, V lost 3 bases, and 5 bases had no gene match. CDR1 and CDR2 from the germline V gene are SGHTA and FQGNSA. This CDR3 comprises 15 residues. The CDR3 is CASSLHGTTQETQYF. In nucleotides, the CDR3 is TGTGCCAGCAGCTTGCACGGGACTACCCAAGAGACCCAGTACTTC.

This clonotype was observed a few times. The V gene is TRBV10-3, the J gene TRBJ1-2, with D unresolved. The CDR3 covers 13 residues. V lost 8 bases to trimming and J lost 5 bases, with 15 bases between them. Germline V gives CDR1 ENHRY, CDR2 SYGVKD. This chain's CDR3 is CAIGVDSSYGYTF. CDR3 DNA: TGTGCCATCGGGGTGGACTCGTCTTATGGCTACACCTTC.

The V gene is TRBV10-2, the J gene TRBJ2-7; D is tentatively TRBD1 or TRBD2 (5 bases each). This CDR3 has 16 residues. With 3 bases removed from V and 3 bases from J, the gap between germline ends came to 18 bases. Germline V gives CDR1 WSHSY, CDR2 SAAADI. Here the CDR3 reads CASSDSQALADYEQYF. The CDR3 region has the DNA TGCGCCAGCAGTGACTCACAGGCGCTAGCAGACTACGAGCAGTACTTC.

On this clonotype itself: Given a much more abundant clone one base away, this may be a read error. The rearrangement joins TRBV2 to TRBJ2-5, with D possibly being TRBD2 (7 bases). CDR3 length: 14 amino acids. Per germline, CDR1 SNHLY and CDR2 FYNNEI. Trimming removed 8 bases from V and 5 bases from J, with 18 bases in between. CDR3 protein: CASGAGGLGETQYF. The CDR3 DNA sequence: TGTGCCAGCGGTGCCGGGGGGCTGGGGGAGACCCAGTACTTC.